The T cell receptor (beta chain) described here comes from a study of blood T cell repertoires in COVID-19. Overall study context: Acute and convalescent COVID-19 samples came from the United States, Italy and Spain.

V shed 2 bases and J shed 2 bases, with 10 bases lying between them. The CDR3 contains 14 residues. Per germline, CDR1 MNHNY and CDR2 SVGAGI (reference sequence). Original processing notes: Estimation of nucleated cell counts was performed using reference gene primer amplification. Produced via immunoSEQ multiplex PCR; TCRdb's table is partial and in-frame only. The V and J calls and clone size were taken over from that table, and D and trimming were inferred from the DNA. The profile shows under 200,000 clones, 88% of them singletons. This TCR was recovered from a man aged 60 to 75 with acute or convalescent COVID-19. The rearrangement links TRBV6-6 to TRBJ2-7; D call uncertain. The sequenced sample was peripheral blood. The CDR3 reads CASSYRDKPYEQYF. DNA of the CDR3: TGTGCCAGCAGTTACCGAGACAAACCCTACGAGCAGTACTTC.